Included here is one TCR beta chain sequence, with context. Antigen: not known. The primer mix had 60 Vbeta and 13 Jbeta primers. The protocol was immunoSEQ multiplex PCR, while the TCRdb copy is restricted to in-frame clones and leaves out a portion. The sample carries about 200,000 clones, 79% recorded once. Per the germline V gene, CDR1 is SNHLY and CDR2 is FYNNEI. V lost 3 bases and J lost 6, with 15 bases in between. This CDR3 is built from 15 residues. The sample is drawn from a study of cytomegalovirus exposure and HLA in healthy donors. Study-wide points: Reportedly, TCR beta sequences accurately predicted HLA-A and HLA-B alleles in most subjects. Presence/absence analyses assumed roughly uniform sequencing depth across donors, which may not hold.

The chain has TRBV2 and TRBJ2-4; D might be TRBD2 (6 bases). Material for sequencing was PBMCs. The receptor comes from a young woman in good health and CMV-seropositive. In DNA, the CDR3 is TGTGCCAGCAGTGAGGTGGGCGGGACTGGAAACATTCAGTACTTC. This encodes CASSEVGGTGNIQYF.